The 16 T cell receptor beta chains below were found in one sample sequenced in a study of blood T cell repertoires in COVID-19. Data came from immunoSEQ multiplex PCR; TCRdb stores just in-frame clones and leaves some out. This table holds 400,000 or so clones, 90% found once. Sequenced sample: PBMCs or T cells enriched from blood (not recorded which). The origin of the receptors is a man aged 18 to 29 who had recovered from COVID-19.

The J gene is TRBJ1-1, the V gene TRBV12-3 or TRBV12-4, with a tentative D call TRBD1 (5 bases). Trimming shortened V by 6 bases and J by 10 bases, and 18 bases separated the two germline ends. This CDR3 spans 13 amino acids. This chain's CDR3 is CASSRRRDGGAFF. CDR3 coding DNA: TGTGCCAGCAGCCGCCGGCGCGACGGGGGAGCTTTCTTT.

The V call is TRBV14, the J call TRBJ2-1; unclear D gene. Trimming pared 4 bases from V and 7 bases from J, leaving 5 bases between. Germline V CDR1 and CDR2: SGHDN, FVKESK. This CDR3 comprises 11 residues. The CDR3 DNA reads TGTGCCAGCAGCCCCGGGAATGAGCAGTTCTTC. Amino acid sequence: CASSPGNEQFF.

This clone was seen just once. The V call is TRBV11-3, the J call TRBJ2-5, with 9 bases fitting TRBD2. The length of the CDR3 is 15 residues. The V segment lost 4 bases and the J segment 2 bases; nucleotides outside the gene matches: 5. Germline V gives CDR1 SGHNT, CDR2 YENEEA. The CDR3 loop is CASSSRLAEQETQYF. The CDR3 bases are TGTGCCAGCAGCTCCCGACTAGCGGAGCAAGAGACCCAGTACTTC. The full variable domain, completed using reference TRBV11-3 and TRBJ2-5, is EAGVVQSPRYKIIEKKQPVAFWCNPISGHNTLYWYLQNLGQGPELLIRYENEEAVDDSQLPKDRFSAERLKGVDSTLKIQPAELGDSAVYLCASSSRLAEQETQYFGPGTRLLVL.

This sequence joins TRBV19 and TRBJ1-4; 11 bases are shared with TRBD1. This CDR3 has 13 residues. Germline values: CDR1 LNHDA, CDR2 SQIVND (reference sequence). With V trimmed by 7 bases and J by 7 bases, 2 bases remained unmatched. The CDR3 nucleotides are TGTGCCAGTACCGGACAGGGGGCTGAAAAACTGTTTTTT. Its translation is CASTGQGAEKLFF.

The chain recombines TRBV7-9 with TRBJ1-1, with D possibly matching TRBD1 (6 bases). V lost 5 bases, J lost 3 bases, and 10 bases lay in between. The CDR3 extends over 13 amino acids. CDR1 and CDR2 from the germline V gene are SEHNR and FQNEAQ (reference sequence). The CDR3 sequence is CASSSTGYTEAFF. As DNA, the CDR3 is TGTGCCAGCAGCAGCACAGGGTACACTGAAGCTTTCTTT. Variable domain in full (rest from reference TRBV7-9 and TRBJ1-1): DTGVSQNPRHKITKRGQNVTFRCDPISEHNRLYWYRQTLGQGPEFLTYFQNEAQLEKSRLLSDRFSAERPKGSFSTLEIQRTEQGDSAMYLCASSSTGYTEAFFGQGTRLTVV.

This chain uses TRBV7-9 with TRBJ1-4; TRBD1 aligns across 7 bases. The CDR3 runs 15 residues. Trimming at V came to 1 base and at J to 5 bases, leaving 4 bases not matched to a gene. CDR1 SEHNR and CDR2 FQNEAQ come from the germline V gene (reference sequence). CDR3 sequence reads: CASSLEGALNEKLFF. For the CDR3, the DNA is TGTGCCAGCAGCTTAGAGGGGGCATTAAATGAAAAACTGTTTTTT.

The V call is TRBV18, the J call TRBJ1-1; D is undetermined. Germline V lookup: CDR1 KGHSH, CDR2 LQKENI. With 5 bases removed from V and 2 bases from J, the gap between germline ends came to 12 bases. This CDR3 has 14 residues. CDR3 loop: CASSTYTVNTEAFF. In DNA form, the CDR3 reads TGTGCCAGCTCAACTTATACAGTAAACACTGAAGCTTTCTTT. The variable domain in full, with the rest retrieved from reference TRBV18 and TRBJ1-1, is NAGVMQNPRHLVRRRGQEARLRCSPMKGHSHVYWYRQLPEEGLKFMVYLQKENIIDESGMPKERFSAEFPKEGPSILRIQQVVRGDSAAYFCASSTYTVNTEAFFGQGTRLTVV.

V is TRBV24-1 and J is TRBJ2-5, with 7 bases lining up with TRBD2. J was trimmed by 2 bases and V by 3 bases; bases with no gene match: 8. From germline, CDR1 is KGHDR and CDR2 SFDVKD. CDR3 length: 16 amino acids. The CDR3 DNA reads TGTGCCACCAGTGATCGAAGCGGGACCGATCAAGAGACCCAGTACTTC. Translated, it gives CATSDRSGTDQETQYF.

The chain carries TRBV2 and TRBJ1-5; D ambiguous. Trimming removed 6 bases at V and 2 bases at J, with 11 bases between. Germline values: CDR1 SNHLY, CDR2 FYNNEI. The CDR3 is made up of 14 amino acids. The CDR3, as DNA: TGTGCCAGCAGCCGAGACGAGGGCAATCAGCCCCAGCATTTT. This codes for CASSRDEGNQPQHF.

The V gene is TRBV2, the J gene TRBJ1-4; unclear D gene. Trimming took off 5 bases at V and 7 bases at J, with 11 bases between the two ends. Germline V lookup: CDR1 SNHLY, CDR2 FYNNEI. The CDR3 is 13 amino acids. CDR3 DNA sequence: TGTGCCAGCAGTCTCACTGGTCGTGAAAAACTGTTTTTT. Amino acids: CASSLTGREKLFF.

Turning to this clone: Other DNA sequences in the same sample also yield this CDR3. This chain uses TRBV24-1 with TRBJ1-1, with D possibly TRBD1 on 6 matching bases. Trimming took 5 bases from V and 8 from J, leaving 11 bases between them. The CDR3 is 12 amino acids. Per germline, CDR1 KGHDR and CDR2 SFDVKD. Here the CDR3 reads CATSAPTGEAFF. CDR3 bases: TGTGCCACCAGTGCCCCGACAGGAGAAGCTTTCTTT.

V usage is TRBV7-8 and J usage is TRBJ1-3, with D unresolved. Per germline, CDR1 SGHVS and CDR2 FQNEAQ. V gave up 1 base and J gave up 3 bases, with 10 bases separating them. The CDR3 has 15 amino acids. CDR3 DNA: TGTGCCAGCAGCTTAGACGGGTTGAGTGGAAACACCATATATTTT. This codes for CASSLDGLSGNTIYF.

The chain uses TRBV4-1 and TRBJ2-5; 9 bases fit TRBD1. The CDR3 is made up of 14 amino acids. The J segment lost 5 bases and the V segment lost 4 bases, leaving 5 bases of the junction unmatched. Per the germline V gene, CDR1 is MGHRA and CDR2 is YSYEKL. Here the CDR3 DNA reads TGCGCCAGCAGCCCACGGACAGGGGCTGAGACCCAGTACTTC. This encodes CASSPRTGAETQYF.

V is TRBV27 and J is TRBJ2-3; weak D call: TRBD1 (6 bases). Per the germline V gene, CDR1 is MNHEY and CDR2 is SMNVEV (reference sequence). V lost 8 bases and J 1 base, leaving 16 bases between the germline ends. The CDR3 runs to 15 residues. The CDR3 reads CASGKGGARTDTQYF. Written as DNA, the CDR3 is TGTGCCAGCGGGAAAGGGGGAGCTCGCACAGATACGCAGTATTTT.

The chain joins TRBV3-1 (or the pseudogene TRBV3-2) to TRBJ2-3; D gene unclear. The germline gives CDR1 LGHDT, CDR2 YNNKEL (reference sequence). The V and J ends lost 1 base and 2 bases respectively, with 7 bases between them. The CDR3 spans 14 residues. Here the CDR3 reads CASSQGANTDTQYF. In DNA, the CDR3 is TGTGCCAGCAGCCAAGGGGCCAACACAGATACGCAGTATTTT.

This rearrangement joins TRBV11-2 to TRBJ1-1, with 7 bases that match TRBD1. Looked up from germline, CDR1 is SGHAT and CDR2 is FQNNGV. The CDR3 is 18 residues long. J was trimmed by 1 base and V by 4 bases; bases with no gene match: 15. In nucleotides, the CDR3 is TGTGCCAGCAGCTCGGGACAGCTAATTAGGCTAGGGAACACTGAAGCTTTCTTT. This gives the protein CASSSGQLIRLGNTEAFF.